This is a list of T cell receptor beta chains from one sample in a study of shared clonotypes between healthy human individuals. The repertoire was sequenced with immunoSEQ multiplex PCR; TCRdb's copy has only in-frame clones and lacks some. The data show approximately 340,000 clones, with more than 60% seen just once and 8% to 13% held by the top ten. The material sequenced was memory CD4+ T cells sorted from blood. The receptor source for this set is a man aged 25-45 years in good health. Each CDR3 is given with its conserved first and last residue. Each record gives: J gene, clone size, D gene, V gene, CDR3 DNA, CDR3 protein. D genes are given only for firm matches. Clone sizes are given selectively: once, few, many, or a class where the clone is expanded.

TRBJ2-7	NA	NA	TRBV15	TGTGCCACCAGCAGAGATAGTGGGGGCGAGCAGTACTTC	CATSRDSGGEQYF
TRBJ2-7	few	TRBD2	TRBV10-2	TGCGCCAGCAGCACGACTAGCGGGGGAGGCGAGCAGTACTTC	CASSTTSGGGEQYF
TRBJ2-7	NA	NA	TRBV6-5	TGTGCCAGCAGTTACGATCTTGAGCGGAGCTCCTACGAGCAGTACTTC	CASSYDLERSSYEQYF
TRBJ2-1	few	NA	TRBV29-1	TGCAGCCTCGAGACTTACCTCGGGTACAATGAGCAGTTCTTC	CSLETYLGYNEQFF
TRBJ2-1	NA	TRBD2	TRBV5-1	TGCGCCAGCAGCTTCCTAGCGGGGACCAATGAGCAGTTCTTC	CASSFLAGTNEQFF
TRBJ2-2	NA	NA	TRBV2	TGTGCCACCGGTTATCACGGGGAGCTGTTTTTT	CATGYHGELFF
TRBJ1-1	once	NA	TRBV30	TGTGCGAATTCCAGGGAAGTGAACACTGAAGCTTTCTTT	CANSREVNTEAFF
TRBJ1-2	NA	NA	TRBV5-4	TGTGCCAGCAGCTTGGGACAGCCCCGACTTTCCACTGGCTACACCTTC	CASSLGQPRLSTGYTF
TRBJ1-1	NA	NA	TRBV5-1	TGCGCCAGCAGCGCCCAGGGGATTGGAACTGAAGCTTTCTTT	CASSAQGIGTEAFF
TRBJ2-1	few	NA	TRBV7-3	TGTGCCAGCAGCTCGCTTAGCAGTGAGCAGTTCTTC	CASSSLSSEQFF
TRBJ1-1	NA	NA	TRBV4-3	TGCGCCAGCAGCCAAGAATTAACCGACACTGAAGCTTTCTTT	CASSQELTDTEAFF
TRBJ2-7	NA	TRBD1	TRBV5-1	TGCGCCAGCAGCGCTTCCAGGGGGCGAAACGAGCAGTACTTC	CASSASRGRNEQYF
TRBJ1-4	NA	NA	TRBV30	TGTGCCTGGAGTCTCGGTGGGTTATGGGAAAAACTGTTTTTT	CAWSLGGLWEKLFF
TRBJ2-5	NA	NA	TRBV5-1	TGCGCCAGCAGCTTGGTCGCAGGGGCGGAGACCCAGTACTTC	CASSLVAGAETQYF
TRBJ2-1	few	NA	TRBV5-1	TGCGCCAGCAGCACGACTGGGGTGAACTACAATGAGCAGTTCTTC	CASSTTGVNYNEQFF
TRBJ2-1	once	TRBD2	TRBV11-3	TGTGCCAGCAGCTTAGATCTGGGGAGGGGAACCTACAATGAGCAGTTCTTC	CASSLDLGRGTYNEQFF
TRBJ2-3	NA	TRBD1	TRBV29-1	TGCAGCGTTGGAAGGACAGGGCGGGTCAACACAGATACGCAGTATTTT	CSVGRTGRVNTDTQYF
TRBJ2-2	NA	TRBD1	TRBV5-4	TGTGCCAGCAGCCCTCGTCAGGGGGCGAAAACCGGGGAGCTGTTTTTT	CASSPRQGAKTGELFF
TRBJ2-2	NA	TRBD1	TRBV5-1	TGCGCCAGCAGCAACAGGGGGCCATCGAACACCGGGGAGCTGTTTTTT	CASSNRGPSNTGELFF
TRBJ1-5	few	TRBD1	TRBV18	TGTGCCAGCTCACCACCCGGACAGGGGGGTAGGAATCAGCCCCAGCATTTT	CASSPPGQGGRNQPQHF
TRBJ2-1	NA	TRBD2	TRBV15	TGTGCCACCAGCAAAGCGGGAGGCAATGAGCAGTTCTTC	CATSKAGGNEQFF
TRBJ2-7	NA	NA	TRBV14	TGTGCCAGCAGCCAAGGGGACTTTTCAAGGGGAGAGCAGTACTTC	CASSQGDFSRGEQYF
TRBJ2-2	few	TRBD2	TRBV4-1	TGCGCCAGCAGCCAAAGGCTAGCGGGGAACACCGGGGAGCTGTTTTTT	CASSQRLAGNTGELFF
TRBJ2-5	NA	NA	TRBV5-1	TGCGCCAGCGGCCTGGACCTATACGGGAAGACCCAGTACTTC	CASGLDLYGKTQYF
TRBJ2-3	NA	TRBD2	TRBV9	TGTGCCAGCAGCCCCTATGTGGGGGGAGCGGGGACAGATACGCAGTATTTT	CASSPYVGGAGTDTQYF
TRBJ2-2	NA	NA	TRBV5-1	TGCGCCAGCAGCTTGTTGGCCGGGAGTTCTATCGGGGAGCTGTTTTTT	CASSLLAGSSIGELFF
TRBJ1-1	NA	TRBD1	TRBV7-9	TGTGCCAGCAGACGACAGGGGGGCCCTGAAGCTTTCTTT	CASRRQGGPEAFF
TRBJ1-5	few	TRBD1	TRBV10-3	TGTGCCATCAGTGAGTCGCAGGGGGGACAGCCCCAGCATTTT	CAISESQGGQPQHF
TRBJ1-1	NA	NA	TRBV6-1	TGTGCCAGCAGTGAAGCGCGTTTTCGCGCTTTCTTT	CASSEARFRAFF
TRBJ2-2	NA	TRBD2	TRBV7-9	TGTGCCAGCAGTTTCCTGACTAGCGGCGGCACCGGGGAGCTGTTTTTT	CASSFLTSGGTGELFF
TRBJ2-5	once	NA	TRBV5-1	TGCGCCAGCAGCTTCGGGACTCGAGGCGGAGAGACCCAGTACTTC	CASSFGTRGGETQYF
TRBJ2-2	NA	TRBD2	TRBV27	TGTGCCAGCAAGGTCCTAGCGGACACCGGGGAGCTGTTTTTT	CASKVLADTGELFF
TRBJ2-1	once	TRBD2	TRBV7-1	TGTGCCAGCAGCCAAGGGACTAGCTCCTACAATGAGCAGTTCTTC	CASSQGTSSYNEQFF
TRBJ2-5	NA	NA	TRBV6-6	TGTGCCAGCGGATCAGGGGCCGAGACCCAGTACTTC	CASGSGAETQYF
TRBJ2-3	NA	NA	TRBV5-1	TGCGCCAGCACGATGGCAGATACGCAGTATTTT	CASTMADTQYF
TRBJ1-5	few	TRBD1	TRBV5-5	TGTGCCAGCAGCTCTTCCGGGACAGGCACTCATCCCGATCAGCCCCAGCATTTT	CASSSSGTGTHPDQPQHF
TRBJ1-5	few	TRBD1	TRBV11-2	TGTGCCAGCAGCCCCACAGGGGGAGTGCCCCAGCATTTT	CASSPTGGVPQHF
TRBJ2-5	NA	NA	TRBV5-1	TGCGCCAGCAGCTCAGCGACCGGGAAGGGGACCCAGTACTTC	CASSSATGKGTQYF
TRBJ1-3	many	NA	TRBV6-5	TGTGCCAGCAACCCGGGTAACGCTGGAAACACCATATATTTT	CASNPGNAGNTIYF
TRBJ2-3	NA	NA	TRBV6-1	TGTGCCAGCAGCGCGAGCCATTCCGCAGATACGCAGTATTTT	CASSASHSADTQYF
TRBJ2-7	NA	NA	TRBV19	TGTGCCAGTAGTACCGCACGCAATAAGGGCATCTACGAGCAGTACTTC	CASSTARNKGIYEQYF
TRBJ1-1	NA	NA	TRBV6-1	TGTGCCAGCACGGTGGAAATGAACACTGAAGCTTTCTTT	CASTVEMNTEAFF
TRBJ2-7	NA	NA	TRBV19	TGTGCCAGTAGTTCGGACCTACGGGGGATTTACGAGCAGTACTTC	CASSSDLRGIYEQYF
TRBJ2-5	many	NA	TRBV29-1	TGCAGCGCCCCCGTTGCGGGGATAACAGAGACCCAGTACTTC	CSAPVAGITETQYF
TRBJ2-1	NA	NA	TRBV11-2	TGTGCCAGCAGAAGGACAGATAATGAGCAGTTCTTC	CASRRTDNEQFF
TRBJ2-1	NA	TRBD2	TRBV15	TGTGCCACCAGCAGGGGACTAGCGGGAGGAAGCAATGAGCAGTTCTTC	CATSRGLAGGSNEQFF
TRBJ1-1	NA	NA	TRBV19	TGTGCCAGTAGTAGGGCGGTGGGGAGCACTGAAGCTTTCTTT	CASSRAVGSTEAFF
TRBJ2-7	NA	TRBD1	TRBV11-2	TGTGCCAGCAGCGACTGGGACAGGGGTCATTACGAGCAGTACTTC	CASSDWDRGHYEQYF